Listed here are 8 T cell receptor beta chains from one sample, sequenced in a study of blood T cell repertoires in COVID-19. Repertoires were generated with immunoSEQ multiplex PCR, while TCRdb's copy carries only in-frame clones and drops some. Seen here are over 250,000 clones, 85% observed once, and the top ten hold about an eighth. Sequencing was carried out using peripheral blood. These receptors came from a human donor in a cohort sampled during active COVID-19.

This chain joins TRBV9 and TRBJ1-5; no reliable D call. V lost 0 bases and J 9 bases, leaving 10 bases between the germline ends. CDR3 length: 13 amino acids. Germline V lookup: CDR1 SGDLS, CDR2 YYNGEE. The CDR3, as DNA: TGTGCCAGCAGCGTAGAGAGTTCAGGGCCCCAGCATTTT. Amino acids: CASSVESSGPQHF.

The CDR3 nucleotides read TGTGCCAGCAGTTCGACAGGGGGACGGGGAGCTTTCTTT. It is translated as CASSSTGGRGAFF. This chain links TRBV12-3 or TRBV12-4 with TRBJ1-1; 9 bases map to TRBD1. V gave up 4 bases and J gave up 10 bases; unmatched junction bases: 7. The CDR3 extends over 13 amino acids.

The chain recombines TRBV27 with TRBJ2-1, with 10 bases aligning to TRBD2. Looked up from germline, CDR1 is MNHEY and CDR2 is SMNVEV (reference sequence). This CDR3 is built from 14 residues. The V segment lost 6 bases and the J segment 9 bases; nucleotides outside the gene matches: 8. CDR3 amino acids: CASRLAGLLGEQFF. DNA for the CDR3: TGTGCCAGCAGACTAGCGGGATTACTTGGTGAGCAGTTCTTC.

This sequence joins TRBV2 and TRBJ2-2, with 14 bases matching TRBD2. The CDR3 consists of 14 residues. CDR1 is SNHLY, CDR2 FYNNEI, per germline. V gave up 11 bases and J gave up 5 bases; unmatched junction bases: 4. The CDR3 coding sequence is TGTGCCCGCGGGACTAGCGGGAGTACCGGGGAGCTGTTTTTT. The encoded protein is CARGTSGSTGELFF.

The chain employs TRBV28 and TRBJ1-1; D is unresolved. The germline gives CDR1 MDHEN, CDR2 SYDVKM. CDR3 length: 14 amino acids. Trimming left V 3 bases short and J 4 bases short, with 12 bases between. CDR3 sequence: CASSFHRSRTEAFF. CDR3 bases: TGTGCCAGCAGTTTCCACAGAAGCCGCACTGAAGCTTTCTTT.

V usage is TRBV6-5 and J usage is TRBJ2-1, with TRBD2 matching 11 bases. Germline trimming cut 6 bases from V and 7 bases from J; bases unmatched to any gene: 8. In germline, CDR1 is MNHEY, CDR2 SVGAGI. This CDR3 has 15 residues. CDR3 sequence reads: CASSPQVAGGNEQFF. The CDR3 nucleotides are TGTGCCAGCAGCCCCCAGGTAGCGGGAGGGAATGAGCAGTTCTTC.

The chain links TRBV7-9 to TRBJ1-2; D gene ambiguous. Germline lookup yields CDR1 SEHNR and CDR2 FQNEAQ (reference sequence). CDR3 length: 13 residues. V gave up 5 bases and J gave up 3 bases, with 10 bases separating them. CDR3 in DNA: TGTGCCAGCAGCCCCACCGGGGACTATGGCTACACCTTC. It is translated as CASSPTGDYGYTF.

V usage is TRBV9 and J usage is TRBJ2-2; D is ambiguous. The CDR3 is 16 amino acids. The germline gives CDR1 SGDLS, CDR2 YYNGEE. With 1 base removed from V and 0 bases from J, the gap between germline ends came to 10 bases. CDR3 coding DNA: TGTGCCAGCAGCGTAAATGGCCAGGCGAACACCGGGGAGCTGTTTTTT. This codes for CASSVNGQANTGELFF.